This T cell receptor beta chain originates from a study of vaccination effects on CD4 cells after COVID-19. About the study: Two-dose BNT162b2 or mRNA-1273 vaccination was given to participants. Supplemented with 7.5 to 10 IU/ml IL-2 and 9.5 to 10 ug/ml peptides, two million PBMC per well were kept in culture.

Isolation of CD4+ T cells took place after 10 to 11 days of culture. None of these healthy vaccinees had been infected with SARS-CoV-2 before vaccination. The germline gives CDR1 SGHRS, CDR2 YFSETQ. Losses at the gene ends were 5 bases for V and 5 bases for J; bases not matched to a gene: 6. The CDR3 runs 14 residues. The repertoire was sequenced with immunoSEQ multiplex PCR; TCRdb's copy has only in-frame clones and lacks some. The sample contains more than 50,000 clones, 65% to 80% of which appear only once. About this clone: Its antigen is as yet unknown.

This sequence joins TRBV5-1 and TRBJ1-4, with TRBD1 matching 7 bases. This receptor was obtained from a human donor who received a COVID-19 vaccine. The sample was CD4+ T cells from PBMCs cultured without peptide, taken before COVID-19 vaccination. CDR3 residues: CASRIQGTNEKLFF. As DNA, the CDR3 is TGCGCCAGCAGGATACAGGGGACCAATGAAAAACTGTTTTTT. The variable domain in full, completed from reference TRBV5-1 and TRBJ1-4, reads KAGVTQTPRYLIKTRGQQVTLSCSPISGHRSVSWYQQTPGQGLQFLFEYFSETQRNKGNFPGRFSGRQFSNSRSEMNVSTLELGDSALYLCASRIQGTNEKLFFGSGTQLSVL.